The 10 T cell receptor beta chains listed next were all sequenced from one sample in a study of shared clonotypes between healthy human individuals (dated by TCRdb to 2018 to 2021). Library prep was done by the immunoSEQ multiplex PCR assay. The clones in this table, taken by TCRdb from immuneACCESS, are in-frame only. Not every clone is retained; where verified, under half of the shortfall comes from an unresolved V gene, and the cause of the rest is unknown. The sample table holds about 1.5 million clones, of which roughly 96% were seen once. The ten largest account for approximately 1.2% of the sample. The sequenced sample consisted of naive CD4+ T cells sorted from blood. What this sample's cell subset or site label stands for: CD45RA+ positively selected. The receptor set was obtained from a man aged 25 to 45 in good health.

V gene TRBV6-5 combines with J gene TRBJ1-4; D is ambiguous. This CDR3 region has 13 residues. The V gene lost 2 bases and the J gene lost 7 bases, with 8 bases spanning the gap. From germline, CDR1 is MNHEY and CDR2 SVGAGI. Here the CDR3 reads CASSYVAGEKLFF. The DNA of the CDR3 is TGTGCCAGCAGTTACGTTGCGGGTGAAAAACTGTTTTTT.

The chain is built from TRBV29-1 and TRBJ2-6; D unresolved. The length of the CDR3 is 14 residues. CDR1 and CDR2 (germline): SQVTM, ANQGSEA. V shed 5 bases and J shed 3 bases, with 11 bases lying between them. The CDR3 loop reads CSVPSPGGANVLTF. The CDR3 DNA reads as TGCAGCGTTCCATCCCCTGGTGGGGCCAACGTCCTGACTTTC.

The chain recombines TRBV18 with TRBJ2-1; tentatively, D is TRBD1 or TRBD2 (6 bases each). Germline CDR1 and CDR2: KGHSH and LQKENI. This CDR3 has 15 residues. V was shortened by 3 bases and J by 3 bases, with 12 bases between the two germline ends. As DNA, the CDR3 is TGTGCCAGCTCACCGCCTCGGGGGCGCTACAATGAGCAGTTCTTC. It is translated as CASSPPRGRYNEQFF.

This rearrangement joins TRBV11-2 to TRBJ1-1, with TRBD1 as a possible D gene (5 bases). The CDR3 runs to 16 residues. CDR1 and CDR2 from the germline V gene are SGHAT and FQNNGV. V dropped 4 bases and J dropped 4 bases, with 19 bases sitting between them. The DNA for the CDR3 is TGTGCCAGCAGCTCCCGGGGAGGGGTTGAGGGCACTGAAGCTTTCTTT. It translates to CASSSRGGVEGTEAFF.

The V call is TRBV18, the J call TRBJ2-6, with D tentatively TRBD2 (5 bases). Germline values: CDR1 KGHSH, CDR2 LQKENI. The V end was cut by 3 bases, the J end by 0 bases, with 9 bases between. The CDR3 loop spans 16 amino acids. Here the CDR3 DNA reads TGTGCCAGCTCACCCCTAGCAGGCTCTGGGGCCAACGTCCTGACTTTC. Its protein product is CASSPLAGSGANVLTF. The full variable domain, completed using reference TRBV18 and TRBJ2-6, is NAGVMQNPRHLVRRRGQEARLRCSPMKGHSHVYWYRQLPEEGLKFMVYLQKENIIDESGMPKERFSAEFPKEGPSILRIQQVVRGDSAAYFCASSPLAGSGANVLTFGAGSRLTVL.

The chain employs TRBV18 and TRBJ1-3; 7 bases are shared with TRBD1. The germline V gene encodes CDR1 KGHSH and CDR2 LQKENI. Trimming removed 3 bases from V and 4 bases from J; junction bases left unmatched: 9. The CDR3 is 16 residues long. CDR3 coding DNA: TGTGCCAGCTCACCGGGGACAGTTTCGGCCGGAAACACCATATATTTT. The encoded protein is CASSPGTVSAGNTIYF.

The chain joins TRBV25-1 to TRBJ2-5; 11 bases line up with TRBD2. The trim removed 0 bases at V and 5 bases at J, leaving 8 bases unmatched. The germline V gene encodes CDR1 MGHDK and CDR2 SYGVNS. The CDR3 contains 17 residues. In DNA form, the CDR3 reads TGTGCCAGCAGTGAATACCCTAGCGGGAGGAGAGTGGAGACCCAGTACTTC. As protein: CASSEYPSGRRVETQYF.

The rearrangement uses TRBV11-2 and TRBJ2-3, with 12 bases identical to TRBD2. Germline trimming cut 5 bases from V and 2 bases from J; bases unmatched to any gene: 11. Per germline, CDR1 SGHAT and CDR2 FQNNGV. This CDR3 comprises 18 residues. For the CDR3, the DNA is TGTGCCAGCAGCCTACGACTAGCGGGAGCTAGAACCACAGATACGCAGTATTTT. Residues: CASSLRLAGARTTDTQYF.

This chain uses TRBV18 with TRBJ2-1; D remains unclear. The V gene lost 4 bases and the J gene lost 0 bases, with 16 bases spanning the gap. The germline V gene encodes CDR1 KGHSH and CDR2 LQKENI. This CDR3 is built from 17 residues. DNA for the CDR3: TGTGCCAGCTCACAAGTTGGGAAACCTAGCTCCTACAATGAGCAGTTCTTC. Amino acid sequence: CASSQVGKPSSYNEQFF.

Details on this clone: Other DNA sequences in this sample translate to the same CDR3. The chain recombines TRBV5-1 with TRBJ2-1, with D hard to call. CDR1 and CDR2 (germline): SGHRS, YFSETQ. The CDR3 loop spans 16 amino acids. V lost 4 bases and J 0 bases, leaving 14 bases between the germline ends. In nucleotides, the CDR3 is TGCGCCAGCAGCCTCGGTGGGCGAAGCTCCTACAATGAGCAGTTCTTC. Amino acid sequence: CASSLGGRSSYNEQFF.